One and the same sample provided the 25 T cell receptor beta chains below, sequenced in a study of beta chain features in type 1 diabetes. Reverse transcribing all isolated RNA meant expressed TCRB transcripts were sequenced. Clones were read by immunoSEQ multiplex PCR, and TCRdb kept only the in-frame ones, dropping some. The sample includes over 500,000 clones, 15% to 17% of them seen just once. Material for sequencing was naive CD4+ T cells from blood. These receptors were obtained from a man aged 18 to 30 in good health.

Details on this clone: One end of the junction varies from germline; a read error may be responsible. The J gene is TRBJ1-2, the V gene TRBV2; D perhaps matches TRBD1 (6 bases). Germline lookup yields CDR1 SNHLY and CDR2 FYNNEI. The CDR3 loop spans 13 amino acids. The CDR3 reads CASSDSLTSLGGF. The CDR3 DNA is TGTGCCAGCAGTGACTCCTTGACCTCTTTAGGGGGTTTC. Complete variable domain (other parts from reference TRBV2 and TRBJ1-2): EPEVTQTPSHQVTQMGQEVILRCVPISNHLYFYWYRQILGQKVEFLVSFYNNEISEKSEIFDDQFSVERPDGSNFTLKIRSTKLEDSAMYFCASSDSLTSLGGFGSGTRLTVV.

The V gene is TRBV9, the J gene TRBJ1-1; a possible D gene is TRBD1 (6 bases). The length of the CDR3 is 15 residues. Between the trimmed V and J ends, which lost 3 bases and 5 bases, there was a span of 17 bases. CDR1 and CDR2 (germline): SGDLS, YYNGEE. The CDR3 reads CASSAPGGGRTEAFF. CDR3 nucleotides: TGTGCCAGCAGCGCCCCCGGGGGGGGGCGAACTGAAGCTTTCTTT.

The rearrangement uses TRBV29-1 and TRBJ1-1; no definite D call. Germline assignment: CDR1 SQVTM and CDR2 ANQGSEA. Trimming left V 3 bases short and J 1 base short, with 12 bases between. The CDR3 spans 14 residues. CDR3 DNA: TGCAGCGTTGATGGTCCGGGGAGGAACACTGAAGCTTTCTTT. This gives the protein CSVDGPGRNTEAFF.

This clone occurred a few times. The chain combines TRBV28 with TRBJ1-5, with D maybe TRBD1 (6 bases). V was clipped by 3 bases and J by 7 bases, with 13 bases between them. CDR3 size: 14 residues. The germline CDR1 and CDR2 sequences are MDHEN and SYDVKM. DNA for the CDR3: TGTGCCAGCAGTTTGAATCGTGGGGGCCAGCCCCAGCATTTT. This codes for CASSLNRGGQPQHF.

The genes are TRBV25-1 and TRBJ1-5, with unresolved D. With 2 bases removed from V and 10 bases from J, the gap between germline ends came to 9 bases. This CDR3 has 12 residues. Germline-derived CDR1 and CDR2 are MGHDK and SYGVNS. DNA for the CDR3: TGTGCCAGCAGTGAAGGGCTCACCCCCCAGCATTTT. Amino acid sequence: CASSEGLTPQHF. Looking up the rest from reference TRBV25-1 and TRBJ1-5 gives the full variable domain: EADIYQTPRYLVIGTGKKITLECSQTMGHDKMYWYQQDPGMELHLIHYSYGVNSTEKGDLSSESTVSRIRTEHFPLTLESARPSHTSQYLCASSEGLTPQHFGDGTRLSIL.

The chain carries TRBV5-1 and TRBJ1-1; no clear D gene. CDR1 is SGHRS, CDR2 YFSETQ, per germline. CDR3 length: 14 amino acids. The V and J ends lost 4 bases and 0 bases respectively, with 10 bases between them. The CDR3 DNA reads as TGCGCCAGCAGCCAACCCAGACTGAACACTGAAGCTTTCTTT. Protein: CASSQPRLNTEAFF. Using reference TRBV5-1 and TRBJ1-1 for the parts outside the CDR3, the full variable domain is KAGVTQTPRYLIKTRGQQVTLSCSPISGHRSVSWYQQTPGQGLQFLFEYFSETQRNKGNFPGRFSGRQFSNSRSEMNVSTLELGDSALYLCASSQPRLNTEAFFGQGTRLTVV.

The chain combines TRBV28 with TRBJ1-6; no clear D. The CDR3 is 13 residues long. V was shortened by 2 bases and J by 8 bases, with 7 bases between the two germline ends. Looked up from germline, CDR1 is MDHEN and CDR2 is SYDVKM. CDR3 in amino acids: CASSLDGYSPLHF. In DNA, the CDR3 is TGTGCCAGCAGTTTAGATGGGTATTCACCCCTCCACTTT. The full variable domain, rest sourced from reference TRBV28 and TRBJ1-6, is DVKVTQSSRYLVKRTGEKVFLECVQDMDHENMFWYRQDPGLGLRLIYFSYDVKMKEKGDIPEGYSVSREKKERFSLILESASTNQTSMYLCASSLDGYSPLHFGNGTRLTVT.

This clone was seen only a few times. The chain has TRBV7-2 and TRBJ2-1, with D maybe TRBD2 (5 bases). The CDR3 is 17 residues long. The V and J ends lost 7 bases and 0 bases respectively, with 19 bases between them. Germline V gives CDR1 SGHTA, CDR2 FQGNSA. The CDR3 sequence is CASTALPSQSSYNEQFF. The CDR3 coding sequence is TGTGCCAGCACCGCCCTCCCTAGCCAGAGCTCCTACAATGAGCAGTTCTTC.

CDR3: CASSSLGLAGVYEQYF. The CDR3 DNA follows: TGTGCCAGCAGTTCTCTGGGACTAGCGGGGGTCTACGAGCAGTACTTC. This chain connects TRBV28 to TRBJ2-7, with 14 bases fitting TRBD2. The trim removed 4 bases at V and 3 bases at J, leaving 5 bases unmatched. Germline lookup yields CDR1 MDHEN and CDR2 SYDVKM. CDR3 length: 16 residues.

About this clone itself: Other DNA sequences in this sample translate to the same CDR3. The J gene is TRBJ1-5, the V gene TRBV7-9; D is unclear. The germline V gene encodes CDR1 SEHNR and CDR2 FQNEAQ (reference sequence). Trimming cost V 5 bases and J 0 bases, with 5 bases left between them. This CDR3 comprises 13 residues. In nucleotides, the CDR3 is TGTGCCAGCAGCCCGTATAGCAATCAGCCCCAGCATTTT. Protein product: CASSPYSNQPQHF.

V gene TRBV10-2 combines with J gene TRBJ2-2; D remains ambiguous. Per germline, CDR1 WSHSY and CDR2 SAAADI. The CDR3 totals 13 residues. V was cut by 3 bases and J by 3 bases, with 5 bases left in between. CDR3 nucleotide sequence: TGCGCCAGCAGTGACAGCTACACCGGGGAGCTGTTTTTT. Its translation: CASSDSYTGELFF.

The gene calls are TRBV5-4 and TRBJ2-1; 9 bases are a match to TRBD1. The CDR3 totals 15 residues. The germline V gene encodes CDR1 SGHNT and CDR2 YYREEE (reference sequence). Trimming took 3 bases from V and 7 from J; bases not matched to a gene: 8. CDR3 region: CASSSGQGFTNEQFF. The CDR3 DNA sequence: TGTGCCAGCAGCTCCGGACAGGGGTTCACGAATGAGCAGTTCTTC.

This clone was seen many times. CDR3 sequence: CAVGGIGETQYF. The DNA of the CDR3 is TGTGCTGTGGGCGGAATCGGAGAGACCCAGTACTTC. The chain carries TRBV10-3 and TRBJ2-5, with D unclear. The CDR3 runs 12 residues. Germline-derived CDR1 and CDR2 are ENHRY and SYGVKD.

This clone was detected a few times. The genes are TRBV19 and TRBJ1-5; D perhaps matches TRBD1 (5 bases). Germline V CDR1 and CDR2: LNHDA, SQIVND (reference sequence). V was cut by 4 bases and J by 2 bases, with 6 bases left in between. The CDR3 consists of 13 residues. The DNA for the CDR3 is TGTGCCAGTAGTACAGGGCGCAATCAGCCCCAGCATTTT. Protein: CASSTGRNQPQHF.

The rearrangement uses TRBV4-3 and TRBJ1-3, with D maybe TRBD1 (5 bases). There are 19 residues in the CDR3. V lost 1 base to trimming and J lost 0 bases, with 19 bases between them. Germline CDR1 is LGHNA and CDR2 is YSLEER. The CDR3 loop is CASSQVRGRLPGSGNTIYF. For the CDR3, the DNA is TGCGCCAGCAGCCAAGTTCGGGGGAGACTCCCTGGCTCTGGAAACACCATATATTTT.

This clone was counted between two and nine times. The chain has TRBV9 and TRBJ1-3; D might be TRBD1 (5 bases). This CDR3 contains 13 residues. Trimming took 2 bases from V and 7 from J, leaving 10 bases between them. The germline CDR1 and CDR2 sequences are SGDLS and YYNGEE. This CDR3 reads CASSVGRVNTIYF. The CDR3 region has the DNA TGTGCCAGCAGCGTCGGCAGGGTCAACACCATATATTTT. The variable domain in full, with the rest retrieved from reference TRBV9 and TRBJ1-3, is DSGVTQTPKHLITATGQRVTLRCSPRSGDLSVYWYQQSLDQGLQFLIQYYNGEERAKGNILERFSAQQFPDLHSELNLSSLELGDSALYFCASSVGRVNTIYFGEGSWLTVV.

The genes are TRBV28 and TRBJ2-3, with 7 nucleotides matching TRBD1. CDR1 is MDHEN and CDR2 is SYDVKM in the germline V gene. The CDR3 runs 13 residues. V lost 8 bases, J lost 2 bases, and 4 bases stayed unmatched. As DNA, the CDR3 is TGTGCCAGCGCCGGGACAGTCACAGATACGCAGTATTTT. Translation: CASAGTVTDTQYF.

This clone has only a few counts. The CDR3 DNA reads as TGTGCCAGCAGTTACTCGAACAGAAACATTCAGTACTTC. This codes for CASSYSNRNIQYF. The chain couples TRBV6-5 to TRBJ2-4, with unresolved D. Germline V CDR1 and CDR2: MNHEY, SVGAGI. The V end lost 0 bases, the J end lost 6 bases, and 6 bases lay between the germline ends. CDR3 length equals 13 residues.

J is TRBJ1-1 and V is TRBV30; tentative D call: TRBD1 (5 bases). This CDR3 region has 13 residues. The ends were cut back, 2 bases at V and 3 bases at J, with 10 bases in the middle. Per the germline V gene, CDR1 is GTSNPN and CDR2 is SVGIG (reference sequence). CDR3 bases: TGTGCCTGGAGTCCCGGACAATACACTGAAGCTTTCTTT. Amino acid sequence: CAWSPGQYTEAFF. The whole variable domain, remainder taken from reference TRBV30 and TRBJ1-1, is SQTIHQWPATLVQPVGSPLSLECTVEGTSNPNLYWYRQAAGRGLQLLFYSVGIGQISSEVPQNLSASRPQDRQFILSSKKLLLSDSGFYLCAWSPGQYTEAFFGQGTRLTVV.

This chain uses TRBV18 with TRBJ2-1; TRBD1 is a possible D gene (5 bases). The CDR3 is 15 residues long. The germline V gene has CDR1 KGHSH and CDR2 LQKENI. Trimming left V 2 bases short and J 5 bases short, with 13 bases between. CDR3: CASSPIAGNDNEQFF. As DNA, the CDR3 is TGTGCCAGCTCACCAATAGCAGGGAATGACAATGAGCAGTTCTTC.

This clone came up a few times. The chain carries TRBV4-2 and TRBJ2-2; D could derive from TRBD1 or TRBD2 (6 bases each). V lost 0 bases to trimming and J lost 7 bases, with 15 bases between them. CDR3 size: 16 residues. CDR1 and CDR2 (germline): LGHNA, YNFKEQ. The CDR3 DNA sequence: TGTGCCAGCAGCCAAGATCAGGCCGGGGGCGACGGGGAGCTGTTTTTT. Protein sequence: CASSQDQAGGDGELFF.

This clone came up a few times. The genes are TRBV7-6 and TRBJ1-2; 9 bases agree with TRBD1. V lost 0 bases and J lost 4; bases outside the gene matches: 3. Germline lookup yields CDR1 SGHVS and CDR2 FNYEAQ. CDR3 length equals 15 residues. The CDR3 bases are TGTGCCAGCAGCTTAGCTCTGACAGGGGGCTATGGCTACACCTTC. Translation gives CASSLALTGGYGYTF.

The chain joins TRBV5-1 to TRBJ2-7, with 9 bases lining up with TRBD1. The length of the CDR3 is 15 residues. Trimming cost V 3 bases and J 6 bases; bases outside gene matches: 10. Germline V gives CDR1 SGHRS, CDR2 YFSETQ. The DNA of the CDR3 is TGCGCCAGCAGCTGGGGGGACAGGGCAAAGAGCGAGCAGTACTTC. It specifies CASSWGDRAKSEQYF.

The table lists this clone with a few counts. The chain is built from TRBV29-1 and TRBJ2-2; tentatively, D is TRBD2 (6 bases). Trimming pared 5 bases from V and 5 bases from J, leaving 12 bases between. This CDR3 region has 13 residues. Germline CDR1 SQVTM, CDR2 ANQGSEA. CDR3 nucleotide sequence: TGCAGCGTTTCCGGGACTTCAACCGGGGAGCTGTTTTTT. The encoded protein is CSVSGTSTGELFF.

In DNA, the CDR3 is TGTGCCACCAGACAGGGGGCCTACGAGCAGTACTTC. Encoded protein: CATRQGAYEQYF. The V gene is TRBV9, the J gene TRBJ2-7; 9 nucleotides match TRBD1. V dropped 9 bases and J dropped 2; count of bases not matched to a gene: 3. Germline V CDR1 and CDR2: SGDLS, YYNGEE. The CDR3 runs to 12 residues.